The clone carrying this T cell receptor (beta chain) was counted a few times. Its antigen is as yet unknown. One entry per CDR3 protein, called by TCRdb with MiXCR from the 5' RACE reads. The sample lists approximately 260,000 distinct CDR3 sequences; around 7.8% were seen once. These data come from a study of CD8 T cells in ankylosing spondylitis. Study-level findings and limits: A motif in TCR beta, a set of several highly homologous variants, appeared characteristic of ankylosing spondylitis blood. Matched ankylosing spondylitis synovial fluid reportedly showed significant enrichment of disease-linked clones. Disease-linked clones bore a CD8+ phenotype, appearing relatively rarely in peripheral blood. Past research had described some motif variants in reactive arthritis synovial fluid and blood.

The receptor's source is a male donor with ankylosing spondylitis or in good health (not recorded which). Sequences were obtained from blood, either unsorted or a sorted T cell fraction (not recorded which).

Written as DNA, the CDR3 is TGTGCCAGCAGCTTAGGGAGTGGGGGCGACTCAGCGCAGTATTTT. It yields the protein CASSLGSGGDSAQYF. The chain couples TRBV7-2 to TRBJ2-3; maybe TRBD1 (6 bases). This CDR3 contains 15 residues. The V gene's germline CDR1 is SGHTA and CDR2 FQGNSA. Trimming removed 1 base from V and 10 bases from J, with 18 bases in between. The full variable domain, with the rest looked up from reference TRBV7-2 and TRBJ2-3, is GAGVSQSPSNKVTEKGKDVELRCDPISGHTALYWYRQSLGQGLEFLIYFQGNSAPDKSGLPSDRFSAERTGGSVSTLTIQRTQQEDSAVYLCASSLGSGGDSAQYFGPGTRLTVL.